Listed below are T cell receptor beta chains from one sample, sequenced in a study of blood T cell repertoires in COVID-19. TCRdb keeps only in-frame clones here, not all; method: immunoSEQ multiplex PCR. The data contain roughly 250,000 clones, 75% to 90% of them singletons. Sequenced material: PBMCs or T cells enriched from blood (not recorded which). The receptors shown here come from a woman younger than 45 with acute COVID-19. Both conserved end residues are part of each CDR3. The D gene is left open where the match is weak. Size is stated for part of the rows, as once, few or many counts, or as a class when the clone is expanded.

j_call,d_call,v_call,clone_size,cdr3_nt,cdr3_aa
TRBJ2-2,TRBD1,TRBV10-3,.,TGTGCCATCAGTGACTGGGACAGGACAACCGGGGAGCTGTTTTTT,CAISDWDRTTGELFF
TRBJ1-1,.,TRBV5-1,.,TGCGCCAGCAGCTTCATTAGGAACACTGAAGCTTTCTTT,CASSFIRNTEAFF
TRBJ1-2,.,TRBV12-3/TRBV12-4,few,TGTGCCAGCAGCCGGGGGGGGTTCCTTGGCTACACCTTC,CASSRGGFLGYTF
TRBJ1-5,TRBD1,TRBV7-2,.,TGTGCCAGCAGCCCAGGGGGGCTGAGCAATCAGCCCCAGCATTTT,CASSPGGLSNQPQHF
TRBJ2-1,.,TRBV5-1,.,TGCGCCAGCAAGGTCAGTTCGGGTTGGGACAATGAGCAGTTCTTC,CASKVSSGWDNEQFF
TRBJ2-1,TRBD2,TRBV27,.,TGTGCCAGCAGTCCCGACCCGGGAGGGTCCTACAATGAGCAGTTCTTC,CASSPDPGGSYNEQFF
TRBJ2-1,TRBD1,TRBV2,.,TGTGCCAGCAGGGGACAGGACTACAATGAGCAGTTCTTC,CASRGQDYNEQFF
TRBJ1-1,.,TRBV10-1,.,TGCGCCAGCAGTGAGTCGTCTAATACTGAAGCTTTCTTT,CASSESSNTEAFF
TRBJ2-7,.,TRBV19,.,TGTGCCAGTAGTTCCCGGGACATCTCCTACGAGCAGTACTTC,CASSSRDISYEQYF
TRBJ2-3,TRBD2,TRBV3-1/TRBV3-2,.,TGTGCCAGCAGGAACTGGGGACTAGCGGGGGGCCAAACCACAGATACGCAGTATTTT,CASRNWGLAGGQTTDTQYF
TRBJ2-1,TRBD2,TRBV2,.,TGTGCCAGCAGGAGACTAGCGGGGGGATCTGATGAGCAGTTCTTC,CASRRLAGGSDEQFF
TRBJ1-2,TRBD1,TRBV5-5,.,TGTGCCAGCAGCTTGACCGGGGACAGAAGAGAAGGCTACACCTTC,CASSLTGDRREGYTF
TRBJ2-1,TRBD1,TRBV5-1,once,TGCGCCAGCGGGGGAGAGACAGGGAGCTACAATGAGCAGTTCTTC,CASGGETGSYNEQFF
TRBJ2-2,.,TRBV19,few,TGTGCCAGTAGTATTGGGGGGTCTCACACCGGGGAGCTGTTTTTT,CASSIGGSHTGELFF
TRBJ1-2,.,TRBV6-2/TRBV6-3,.,TGTGCCAGCAGCCCCCAGACTAACTATGGCTACACCTTC,CASSPQTNYGYTF
TRBJ1-2,TRBD1,TRBV4-2,.,TGTGCCAGCAGCCAAGGCTCGACAGGGGGAATGGATGGCTACACCTTC,CASSQGSTGGMDGYTF
TRBJ1-2,.,TRBV28,.,TGTGCCAGCAGTCTAGGGGTTGGTGGCTACACCTTC,CASSLGVGGYTF
TRBJ2-7,.,TRBV5-1,.,TGCGCCAGCAGCTTGAGGAGGGACTACGAGCAGTACTTC,CASSLRRDYEQYF
TRBJ1-3,TRBD1,TRBV6-4,once,TGTGCCAGCACCTTTCCAGGACAGGGGGCTTGTGGAAACACCATATATTTT,CASTFPGQGACGNTIYF
TRBJ2-5,.,TRBV14,once,TGTGCCAGCAGCCAATTCCTGAAAACTAGTTCCCATGAGACCCAGTACTTC,CASSQFLKTSSHETQYF
TRBJ1-1,TRBD1,TRBV2,few,TGTGCCAGCAGCCCGAGGACAGGAAAAGCTTTCTTT,CASSPRTGKAFF
TRBJ1-5,TRBD1,TRBV19,few,TGTGCCAGTAAGGGGGCCCGACGTCAGCCCCAGCATTTT,CASKGARRQPQHF
TRBJ1-1,.,TRBV2,few,TGTGCCAGCAGTGCACAGGCCGGTTGGAACACTGAAGCTTTCTTT,CASSAQAGWNTEAFF
TRBJ2-3,TRBD2,TRBV5-8,.,TGTGCCAGCAGCTTGTCCAGCGGGGGACCGAGCACAGATACGCAGTATTTT,CASSLSSGGPSTDTQYF
TRBJ1-2,.,TRBV30,.,TGTGCCTGGAGTCGCGACTATGGCTACACCTTC,CAWSRDYGYTF
TRBJ1-2,TRBD1,TRBV18,.,TGTGCCAGTTCTCTATCCCGGGACAGGACTAACTATGGCTACACCTTC,CASSLSRDRTNYGYTF
TRBJ2-7,.,TRBV2,.,TGTGCCAGCAGTGAACTGCTAGCTCTCGGCGAGCAGTACTTC,CASSELLALGEQYF
TRBJ2-1,.,TRBV4-3,.,TGCGCCAGCAGCCAAGAGGGACTCGAGACCTCGTCCTACAATGAGCAGTTCTTC,CASSQEGLETSSYNEQFF
TRBJ1-6,TRBD1,TRBV11-2,few,TGTGCCAGCAGCTACGACGGACAGGCTAATTCACCCCTCCACTTT,CASSYDGQANSPLHF
TRBJ1-2,.,TRBV9,.,TGTGCCAGCAGCGTAACCATGGGGGCTGCAAATGGCTACACCTTC,CASSVTMGAANGYTF
TRBJ2-2,.,TRBV7-8,.,TGTGCCAGCAGCCGAACAGAGTACAGTAGCGGCAGAGCGAACACCGGGGAGCTGTTTTTT,CASSRTEYSSGRANTGELFF
TRBJ1-4,.,TRBV3-1/TRBV3-2,.,TGTGCCAGCAGCCAAGGGGGAGTGGGAGAAAAACTGTTTTTT,CASSQGGVGEKLFF
TRBJ2-1,TRBD2,TRBV18,.,TGTGCCAGCTCACCAGGGGGGGTTGAGCAGTTCTTC,CASSPGGVEQFF
TRBJ2-2,TRBD1,TRBV9,.,TGTGCCAGCAGCGCCCGGGGACAGGGGACAGCGAACACCGGGGAGCTGTTTTTT,CASSARGQGTANTGELFF